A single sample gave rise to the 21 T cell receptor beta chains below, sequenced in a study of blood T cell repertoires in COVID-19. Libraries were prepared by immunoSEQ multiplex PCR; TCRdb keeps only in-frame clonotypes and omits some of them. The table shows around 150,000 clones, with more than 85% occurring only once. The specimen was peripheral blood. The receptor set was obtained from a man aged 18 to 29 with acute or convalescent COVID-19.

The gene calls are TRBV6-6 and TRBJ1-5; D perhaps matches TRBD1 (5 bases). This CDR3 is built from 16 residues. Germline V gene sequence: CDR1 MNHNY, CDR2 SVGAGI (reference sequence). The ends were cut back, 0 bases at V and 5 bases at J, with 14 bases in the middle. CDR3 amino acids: CASSYSIRGAYQPQHF. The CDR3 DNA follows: TGTGCCAGCAGTTACTCGATTAGGGGCGCGTATCAGCCCCAGCATTTT.

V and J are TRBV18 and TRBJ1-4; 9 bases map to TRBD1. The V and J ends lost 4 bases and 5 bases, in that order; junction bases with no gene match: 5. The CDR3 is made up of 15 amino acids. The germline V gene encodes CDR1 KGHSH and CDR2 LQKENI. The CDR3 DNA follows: TGTGCCAGCTCACTGCGGACAGGGGCCAATGAAAAACTGTTTTTT. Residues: CASSLRTGANEKLFF.

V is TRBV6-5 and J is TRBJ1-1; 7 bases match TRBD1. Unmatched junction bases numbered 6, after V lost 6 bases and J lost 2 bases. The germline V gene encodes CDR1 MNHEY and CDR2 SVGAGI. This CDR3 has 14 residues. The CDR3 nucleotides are TGTGCCAGCAGGACAGGGACCAGTAACACTGAAGCTTTCTTT. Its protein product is CASRTGTSNTEAFF.

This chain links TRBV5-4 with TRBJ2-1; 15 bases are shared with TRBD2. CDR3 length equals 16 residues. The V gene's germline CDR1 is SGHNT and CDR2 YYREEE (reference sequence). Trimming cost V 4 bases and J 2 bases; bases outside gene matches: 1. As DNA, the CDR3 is TGTGCCAGCAGCCGGACTAGCGGGGGGGCCTACAATGAGCAGTTCTTC. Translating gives CASSRTSGGAYNEQFF. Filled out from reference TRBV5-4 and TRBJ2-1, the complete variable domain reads ETGVTQSPTHLIKTRGQQVTLRCSSQSGHNTVSWYQQALGQGPQFIFQYYREEENGRGNFPPRFSGLQFPNYSSELNVNALELDDSALYLCASSRTSGGAYNEQFFGPGTRLTVL.

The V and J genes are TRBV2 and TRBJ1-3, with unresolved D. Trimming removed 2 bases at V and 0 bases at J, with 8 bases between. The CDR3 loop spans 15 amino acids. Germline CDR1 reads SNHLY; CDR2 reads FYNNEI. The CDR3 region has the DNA TGTGCCAGCAGTGAAAGGCAGGCCTCTGGAAACACCATATATTTT. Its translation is CASSERQASGNTIYF.

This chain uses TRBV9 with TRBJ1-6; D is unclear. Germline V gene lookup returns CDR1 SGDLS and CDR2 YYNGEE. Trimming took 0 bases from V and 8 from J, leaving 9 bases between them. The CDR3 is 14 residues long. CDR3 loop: CASSVDGQDSPLHF. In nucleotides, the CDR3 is TGTGCCAGCAGCGTAGATGGGCAGGATTCACCCCTCCACTTT.

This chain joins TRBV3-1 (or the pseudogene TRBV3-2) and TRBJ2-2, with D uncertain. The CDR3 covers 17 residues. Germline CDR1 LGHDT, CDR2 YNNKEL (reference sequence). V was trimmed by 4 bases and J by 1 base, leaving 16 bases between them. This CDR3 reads CASSPPPAHKNTGELFF. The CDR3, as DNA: TGTGCCAGCAGCCCCCCCCCTGCGCATAAGAACACCGGGGAGCTGTTTTTT.

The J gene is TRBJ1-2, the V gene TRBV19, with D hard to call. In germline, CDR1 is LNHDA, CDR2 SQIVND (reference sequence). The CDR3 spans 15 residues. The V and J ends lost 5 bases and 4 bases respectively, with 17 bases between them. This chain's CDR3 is CASSPGGPRGYGYTF. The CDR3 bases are TGTGCCAGTAGTCCGGGAGGCCCACGTGGCTATGGCTACACCTTC. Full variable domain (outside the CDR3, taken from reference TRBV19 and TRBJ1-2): DGGITQSPKYLFRKEGQNVTLSCEQNLNHDAMYWYRQDPGQGLRLIYYSQIVNDFQKGDIAEGYSVSREKKESFPLTVTSAQKNPTAFYLCASSPGGPRGYGYTFGSGTRLTVV.

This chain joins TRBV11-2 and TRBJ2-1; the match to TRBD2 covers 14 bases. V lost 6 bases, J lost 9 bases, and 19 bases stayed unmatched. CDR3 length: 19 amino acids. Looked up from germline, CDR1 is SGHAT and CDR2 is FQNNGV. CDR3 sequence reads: CASREAPPGLAGEGSEQFF. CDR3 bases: TGTGCCAGCAGAGAGGCTCCCCCGGGACTAGCGGGGGAGGGAAGTGAGCAGTTCTTC.

The CDR3 DNA sequence: TGCGCCAGCAGCCAACCCGGACGGGGGGATCAGCCCCAGCATTTT. Translated, it gives CASSQPGRGDQPQHF. The chain uses TRBV4-1 and TRBJ1-5, with D possibly matching TRBD1 (5 bases). The germline V gene has CDR1 MGHRA and CDR2 YSYEKL. This CDR3 is built from 15 residues. V was trimmed by 2 bases and J by 5 bases, leaving 13 bases between them.

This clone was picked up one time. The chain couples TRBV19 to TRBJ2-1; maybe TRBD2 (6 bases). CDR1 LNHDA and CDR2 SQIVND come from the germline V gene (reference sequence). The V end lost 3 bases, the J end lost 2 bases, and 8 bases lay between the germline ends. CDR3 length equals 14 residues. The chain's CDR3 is CASSMASAYNEQFF. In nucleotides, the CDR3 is TGTGCCAGTAGTATGGCTAGCGCCTACAATGAGCAGTTCTTC.

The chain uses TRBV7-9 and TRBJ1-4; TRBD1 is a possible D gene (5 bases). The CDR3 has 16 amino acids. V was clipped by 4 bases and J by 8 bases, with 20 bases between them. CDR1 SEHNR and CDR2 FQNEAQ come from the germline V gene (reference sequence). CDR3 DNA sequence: TGTGCCAGCAGCTCAGGAGCAGGGCCCGCGCGAGAAAAACTGTTTTTT. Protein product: CASSSGAGPAREKLFF.

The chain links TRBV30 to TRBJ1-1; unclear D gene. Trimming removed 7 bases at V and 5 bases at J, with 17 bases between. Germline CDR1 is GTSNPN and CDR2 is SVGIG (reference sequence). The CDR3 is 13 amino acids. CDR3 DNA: TGTGCCTTGATCGACGGGGTAGGGACTGAAGCTTTCTTT. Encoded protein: CALIDGVGTEAFF.

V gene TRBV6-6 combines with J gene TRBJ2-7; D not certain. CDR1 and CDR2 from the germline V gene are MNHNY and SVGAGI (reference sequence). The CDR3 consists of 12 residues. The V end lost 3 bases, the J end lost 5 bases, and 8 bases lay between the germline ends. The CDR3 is CASSYSPNEQYF. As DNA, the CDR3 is TGTGCCAGCAGTTATAGCCCGAACGAGCAGTACTTC.

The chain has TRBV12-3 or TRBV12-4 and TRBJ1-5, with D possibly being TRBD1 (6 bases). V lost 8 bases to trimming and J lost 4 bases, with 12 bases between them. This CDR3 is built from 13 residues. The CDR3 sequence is CASDEGENQPQHF. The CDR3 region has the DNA TGTGCCAGCGATGAGGGGGAAAATCAGCCCCAGCATTTT.

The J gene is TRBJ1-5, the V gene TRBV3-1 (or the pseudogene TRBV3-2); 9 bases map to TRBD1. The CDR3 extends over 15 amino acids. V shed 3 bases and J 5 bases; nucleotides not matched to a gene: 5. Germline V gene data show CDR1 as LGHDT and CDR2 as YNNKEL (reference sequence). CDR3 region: CASSQGTGPYQPQHF. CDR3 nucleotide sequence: TGTGCCAGCAGCCAGGGGACAGGGCCGTATCAGCCCCAGCATTTT.

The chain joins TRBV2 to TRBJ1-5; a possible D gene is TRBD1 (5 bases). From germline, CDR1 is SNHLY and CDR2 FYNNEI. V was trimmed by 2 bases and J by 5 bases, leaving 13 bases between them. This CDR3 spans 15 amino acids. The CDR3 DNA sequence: TGTGCCAGCAGTGAATCGGCAGGGAACTATCAGCCCCAGCATTTT. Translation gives CASSESAGNYQPQHF. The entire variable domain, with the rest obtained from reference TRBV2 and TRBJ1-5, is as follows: EPEVTQTPSHQVTQMGQEVILRCVPISNHLYFYWYRQILGQKVEFLVSFYNNEISEKSEIFDDQFSVERPDGSNFTLKIRSTKLEDSAMYFCASSESAGNYQPQHFGDGTRLSIL.

The CDR3 coding sequence is TGTGCCAGCAGTCCGCGACAGGGGGCGCCAGGAGAGACCCAGTACTTC. Translated, it gives CASSPRQGAPGETQYF. The rearrangement uses TRBV27 and TRBJ2-5; 10 bases line up with TRBD1. The germline gives CDR1 MNHEY, CDR2 SMNVEV (reference sequence). The CDR3 extends over 16 amino acids. V trimming: 5 bases; J trimming: 4 bases; junction bases outside the gene matches: 10.

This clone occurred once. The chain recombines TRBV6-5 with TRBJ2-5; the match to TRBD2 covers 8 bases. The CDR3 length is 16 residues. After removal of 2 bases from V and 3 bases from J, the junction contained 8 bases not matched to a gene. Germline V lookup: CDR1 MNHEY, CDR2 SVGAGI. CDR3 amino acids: CASSYHPGGAEETQYF. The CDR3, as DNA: TGTGCCAGCAGTTACCATCCGGGGGGGGCCGAAGAGACCCAGTACTTC.

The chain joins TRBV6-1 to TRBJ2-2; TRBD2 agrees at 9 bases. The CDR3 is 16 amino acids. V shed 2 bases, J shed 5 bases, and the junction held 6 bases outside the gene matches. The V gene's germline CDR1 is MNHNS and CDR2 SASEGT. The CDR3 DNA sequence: TGTGCCAGCAGTGAAACGCGGGGGGGCCGTACCGGGGAGCTGTTTTTT. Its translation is CASSETRGGRTGELFF.

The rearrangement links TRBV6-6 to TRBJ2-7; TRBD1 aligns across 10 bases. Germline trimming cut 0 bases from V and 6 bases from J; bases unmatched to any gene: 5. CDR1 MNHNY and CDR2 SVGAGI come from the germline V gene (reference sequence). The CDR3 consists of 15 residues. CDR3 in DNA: TGTGCCAGCAGTTACTCGGGACAGGGGTTGGGCGAGCAGTACGTC. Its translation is CASSYSGQGLGEQYV.